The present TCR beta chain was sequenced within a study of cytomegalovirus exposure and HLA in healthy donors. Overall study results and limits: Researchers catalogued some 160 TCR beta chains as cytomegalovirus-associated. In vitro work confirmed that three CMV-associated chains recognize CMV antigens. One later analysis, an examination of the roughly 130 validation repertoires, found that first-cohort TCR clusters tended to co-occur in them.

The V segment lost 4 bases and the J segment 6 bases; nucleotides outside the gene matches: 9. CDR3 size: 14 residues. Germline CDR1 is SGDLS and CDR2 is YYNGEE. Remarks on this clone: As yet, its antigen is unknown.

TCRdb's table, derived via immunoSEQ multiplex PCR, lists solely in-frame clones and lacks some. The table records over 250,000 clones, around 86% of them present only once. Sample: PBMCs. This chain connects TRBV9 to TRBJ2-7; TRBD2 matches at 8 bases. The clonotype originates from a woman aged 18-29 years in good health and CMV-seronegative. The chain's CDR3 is CASSSSGNTREQYF. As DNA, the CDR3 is TGTGCCAGCAGCAGTAGCGGGAACACGCGCGAGCAGTACTTC.